This T cell receptor (beta chain) was recovered during a study of blood T cell repertoires in COVID-19. Libraries were prepared by immunoSEQ multiplex PCR; TCRdb keeps only in-frame clonotypes and omits some of them. The sample records roughly 140,000 clones, around 81% being singletons. This CDR3 contains 16 residues. V dropped 0 bases and J dropped 4 bases, with 10 bases sitting between them. Germline values: CDR1 MNHNS, CDR2 SASEGT. Sequenced sample: peripheral blood. The TCR sequence derives from a human donor with acute or convalescent COVID-19. The donor label of this sample is uncertain. The chain recombines TRBV6-1 with TRBJ1-6; D call uncertain. The CDR3 loop is CASSEAIIQYNSPLHF. CDR3 bases: TGTGCCAGCAGTGAAGCTATTATACAGTATAATTCACCCCTCCACTTT.